The 17 T cell receptor beta chains below were found in one sample sequenced in a study of blood T cell repertoires in COVID-19. The repertoire was sequenced with immunoSEQ multiplex PCR; TCRdb's copy has only in-frame clones and lacks some. The sample has hundreds of thousands of clones; around nine tenths are singletons. Sequencing was carried out using PBMCs or T cells enriched from blood (not recorded which). Receptor source: a woman aged 30 to 39 who had recovered from COVID-19.

V is TRBV18 and J is TRBJ1-3; 8 bases are shared with TRBD1. This CDR3 comprises 16 residues. The germline CDR1 and CDR2 sequences are KGHSH and LQKENI. V lost 1 base and J lost 1; bases outside the gene matches: 3. CDR3 region: CASSPLTGASGNTIYF. The CDR3 DNA follows: TGTGCCAGCTCACCACTGACAGGGGCTTCTGGAAACACCATATATTTT.

The CDR3 nucleotides read TGCGCCAGCAGCTTGGGGACCGACTACATCTCCTACAATGAGCAGTTCTTC. Its protein product is CASSLGTDYISYNEQFF. The chain has TRBV5-1 and TRBJ2-1, with a possible D match to TRBD2 (5 bases). Trimming took off 0 bases at V and 0 bases at J, with 13 bases between the two ends. Germline V gene data show CDR1 as SGHRS and CDR2 as YFSETQ. The CDR3 extends over 17 amino acids.

The rearrangement uses TRBV4-1 and TRBJ2-5; 7 positions match TRBD1. Germline CDR1 reads MGHRA; CDR2 reads YSYEKL. The CDR3 extends over 13 amino acids. Germline trimming cut 4 bases from V and 2 bases from J; bases unmatched to any gene: 1. CDR3 DNA: TGCGCCAGCAGCCGGGGACAGCAAGAGACCCAGTACTTC. This gives the protein CASSRGQQETQYF.

This clone was picked up one time. This sequence joins TRBV11-3 and TRBJ2-7; 10 positions agree with TRBD2. V lost 4 bases, J lost 5 bases, and 8 bases stayed unmatched. Germline values: CDR1 SGHNT, CDR2 YENEEA. The CDR3 consists of 15 residues. The CDR3 DNA is TGTGCCAGCAGCTCCACCGGGACTAGCGCCCACGAGCAGTACTTC. It yields the protein CASSSTGTSAHEQYF.

The V gene is TRBV18, the J gene TRBJ2-7; D perhaps matches TRBD2 (5 bases). Trimming removed 5 bases from V and 0 bases from J, with 17 bases in between. Germline values: CDR1 KGHSH, CDR2 LQKENI. The CDR3 has 16 residues. The CDR3 sequence: CASSTVFGEASYEQYF. The CDR3 bases are TGTGCCAGCTCAACTGTCTTCGGGGAAGCCTCCTACGAGCAGTACTTC. Based on the CDR3 plus reference TRBV18 and TRBJ2-7, the full variable domain is NAGVMQNPRHLVRRRGQEARLRCSPMKGHSHVYWYRQLPEEGLKFMVYLQKENIIDESGMPKERFSAEFPKEGPSILRIQQVVRGDSAAYFCASSTVFGEASYEQYFGPGTRLTVT.

The genes are TRBV12-3 or TRBV12-4 and TRBJ2-3; D call uncertain. The CDR3 has 13 residues. V was pared by 5 bases and J by 6 bases, with 12 bases between. CDR3 nucleotides: TGTGCCAGCAGTCCCCGAGATCGGGATACGCAGTATTTT. Its translation is CASSPRDRDTQYF.

The J gene is TRBJ2-3, the V gene TRBV27; D is possibly TRBD2 (6 bases). This CDR3 contains 16 residues. Germline loops: CDR1 MNHEY, CDR2 SMNVEV (reference sequence). Trimming removed 6 bases from V and 2 bases from J, with 18 bases in between. The CDR3 region has the DNA TGTGCCAGCAGGGATCTAGGGGCGGGATCCACAGATACGCAGTATTTT. As protein: CASRDLGAGSTDTQYF.

This rearrangement joins TRBV11-1 to TRBJ2-5; 8 nucleotides match TRBD1. The length of the CDR3 is 15 residues. Germline V gene data show CDR1 as SGHAT and CDR2 as FQDESV (reference sequence). V was pared by 1 base and J by 5 bases, with 6 bases of the junction left unmatched. This CDR3 reads CASSLGPGGLETQYF. The CDR3 nucleotides read TGTGCCAGCAGCTTAGGCCCAGGGGGCTTGGAGACCCAGTACTTC.

The V call is TRBV11-2, the J call TRBJ2-3, with TRBD2 matching 10 bases. The CDR3 extends over 17 amino acids. Germline assignment: CDR1 SGHAT and CDR2 FQNNGV. With 3 bases clipped from V and 5 bases from J, the junction kept 11 bases outside the gene matches. The CDR3 DNA follows: TGTGCCAGCAGCTTTCGTGGGGCTAGCGGGAGAGTAGATACGCAGTATTTT. This gives the protein CASSFRGASGRVDTQYF.

This chain connects TRBV7-2 to TRBJ2-3; 14 bases map to TRBD2. This CDR3 has 19 amino acids. Trimming at V came to 5 bases and at J to 5 bases, leaving 15 bases not matched to a gene. The germline V gene encodes CDR1 SGHTA and CDR2 FQGNSA. This CDR3 reads CASSVRPGLAGEGRDTQYF. CDR3 nucleotides: TGTGCCAGCAGCGTAAGACCGGGACTAGCGGGAGAGGGGAGAGATACGCAGTATTTT.

The chain carries TRBV7-9 and TRBJ2-1; tentatively, D is TRBD1 (6 bases). Germline V CDR1 and CDR2: SEHNR, FQNEAQ (reference sequence). V lost 6 bases to trimming and J lost 9 bases, with 24 bases between them. The CDR3 contains 16 residues. The CDR3 sequence: CASSPGQREWWSEQFF. The CDR3, as DNA: TGTGCCAGCAGTCCCGGACAGAGGGAGTGGTGGTCTGAGCAGTTCTTC.

This chain connects TRBV7-9 to TRBJ1-2; 10 bases line up with TRBD1. Trimming removed 4 bases from V and 4 bases from J; junction bases left unmatched: 6. Germline V CDR1 and CDR2: SEHNR, FQNEAQ (reference sequence). The CDR3 runs 15 residues. The CDR3 reads CASSSRDRGSYGYTF. The CDR3 bases are TGTGCCAGCAGCTCCCGGGACAGGGGCAGCTATGGCTACACCTTC. The full variable domain, rest sourced from reference TRBV7-9 and TRBJ1-2, is DTGVSQNPRHKITKRGQNVTFRCDPISEHNRLYWYRQTLGQGPEFLTYFQNEAQLEKSRLLSDRFSAERPKGSFSTLEIQRTEQGDSAMYLCASSSRDRGSYGYTFGSGTRLTVV.

J is TRBJ2-1 and V is TRBV29-1; no reliable D call. Trimming cost V 2 bases and J 5 bases, with 7 bases left between them. CDR1 is SQVTM and CDR2 is ANQGSEA in the germline V gene. This CDR3 contains 12 residues. The CDR3 DNA sequence: TGCAGCGTTGAACAGCGCAACAATGAGCAGTTCTTC. Translated: CSVEQRNNEQFF.

This clone came up a few times. The chain uses TRBV5-1 and TRBJ2-7; 9 bases fit TRBD2. Germline CDR1 reads SGHRS; CDR2 reads YFSETQ. This CDR3 is 14 amino acids long. The V segment lost 4 bases and the J segment 2 bases; nucleotides outside the gene matches: 4. Here the CDR3 DNA reads TGCGCCAGCAGCCCGCGGGAGGGTACCTACGAGCAGTACTTC. This gives the protein CASSPREGTYEQYF.

The gene calls are TRBV7-9 and TRBJ1-3; no clear D gene. The CDR3 totals 14 residues. The V and J ends lost 3 bases and 4 bases respectively, with 10 bases between them. CDR1 SEHNR and CDR2 FQNEAQ come from the germline V gene (reference sequence). In DNA, the CDR3 is TGTGCCAGCAGCTTCCCCCCGCGGGGAAACACCATATATTTT. Protein product: CASSFPPRGNTIYF. Full variable domain (remainder filled in from reference TRBV7-9 and TRBJ1-3): DTGVSQNPRHKITKRGQNVTFRCDPISEHNRLYWYRQTLGQGPEFLTYFQNEAQLEKSRLLSDRFSAERPKGSFSTLEIQRTEQGDSAMYLCASSFPPRGNTIYFGEGSWLTVV.

V is TRBV3-1 (or the pseudogene TRBV3-2) and J is TRBJ2-1; 8 bases match TRBD1. Germline V gives CDR1 LGHDT, CDR2 YNNKEL (reference sequence). V shed 1 base and J 4 bases; nucleotides not matched to a gene: 12. The CDR3 is made up of 18 amino acids. The CDR3 DNA follows: TGTGCCAGCAGCCAAGTGAGTAACAGGGGGACCCTGTACAATGAGCAGTTCTTC. Its protein product is CASSQVSNRGTLYNEQFF.

The rearrangement uses TRBV7-9 and TRBJ1-6; 7 bases align to TRBD1. Germline V gene data show CDR1 as SEHNR and CDR2 as FQNEAQ (reference sequence). The V segment lost 5 bases and the J segment 4 bases; nucleotides outside the gene matches: 8. The CDR3 contains 16 residues. CDR3 loop: CASSRDRVLYNSPLHF. CDR3 sequence (DNA): TGTGCCAGCAGCCGAGACAGGGTCCTTTATAATTCACCCCTCCACTTT.